The T cell receptor beta chain described here comes from a study of T cells and copy number aberrations in small-cell lung cancer (dated by TCRdb to about 2021). About the study as a whole: To relate T cell metrics to mutations and copy number aberrations, the same tumor regions underwent both TCR repertoire sequencing and whole-exome sequencing. Tumor TCR data were available for 17 patients, and TCR data from both tumor and normal tissue were available for 14 patients.

This clone was recorded only once. Its cognate antigen has yet to be identified. Base qualities are not provided; no much larger clone lies one nucleotide away. Here is what the overall study found, with its caveats: All specimens were formalin-fixed paraffin-embedded tissue, which is known to introduce sequencing artifacts. Higher copy number aberration burden was negatively correlated with tumor T-cell density, richness and clonality. Because surgical resection is uncommon in small-cell lung cancer, the study was limited by a small sample size, and the findings need validation. The TCR repertoire was highly heterogeneous across regions: about 75-97.7% of clones were restricted to a single region, a lower overlap than in localized NSCLC. Tumors had lower T-cell density, richness and clonality than adjacent lung tissue, though the difference in density was not significant.

As encoded in the germline V gene, CDR1 is WSHSY while CDR2 is SAAADI. The CDR3 sequence holds 14 residues, the cysteine and phenylalanine included. Left in the record is the CDR3 DNA by itself, 42 bases read in frame from the first base. The V and J ends are trimmed by 3 bases and 4 bases, leaving 10 bases between them. The immunoSEQ hsTCRB Kit was used with multiplexed V- and J-gene primers to amplify TCR-beta CDR3 regions from genomic DNA. Unique DNA barcodes were added in a second PCR, and samples were pooled together with a negative and a positive control. Pooled TCR-beta libraries were sequenced on an Illumina MiSeq with a 150-cycle paired-end protocol. Per the source publication's procedure: Adaptive Biotechnologies processed the raw sequencing data into a report containing normalized, annotated TCR-beta repertoires. T-cell density was calculated by normalizing TCR-beta templates to usable DNA, with usable DNA estimated through amplification of housekeeping genes. Richness was defined as the count of unique rearrangements, and clonality was defined as 1 minus Pielou's evenness. Three measures quantified intratumor TCR heterogeneity between regions: the Jaccard index, the Morisita overlap index, and the proportion of shared top-20 clonotypes. The table was pulled from immuneACCESS by TCRdb, which kept in-frame rearrangements only. Such tables lose some clones; where checked, under half of the loss comes from unresolved V genes, and the rest has no known cause. D and trimming come from the DNA, and the V and J calls and clone size come from that table. Present in this sample are around 130 clones, 92% of which were seen just once. Around 9.3% of the sample is in the top ten clones.

The donors were limited-stage small-cell lung cancer patients who had surgical resection in Hangzhou, China, between the late 2000s and the early 2020s. All donors were treated with upfront surgery without preoperative chemotherapy or radiotherapy, and immunotherapy was not given to any donor before or after surgery. Each of the 15 to 20 patients in the sequenced cohort was a smoker or a heavy second-hand smoker. To represent spatial heterogeneity of the primary tumors, a grid approach was used to collect three regions from each tumor FFPE block. Tumor regions were macrodissected to enrich malignant cells, and only regions expected to yield at least 150 ng DNA were selected. To characterize T cell repertoire heterogeneity, the study applied multi-region TCR-beta sequencing to resected limited-stage small-cell lung cancers and to tumor-adjacent lung tissue. Genomic DNA was extracted from FFPE tissue using the AllPrep DNA/RNA FFPE Kit (Qiagen).

The rearranged segments are TRBV10-2 and TRBJ1-3; the D gene cannot be resolved reliably. Sequencing was done on a sample of tumor tissue. This TCR came from a man aged 40-49 years with small cell lung cancer. CDR3 sequence: CASSDAGGGNTIYF. The bases read TGCGCCAGCAGTGATGCAGGAGGAGGAAACACCATATATTTT.